Below are 9 T cell receptor beta chains sequenced from a single sample in a study of Ad26.COV2.S vaccination and SARS-CoV-2 variants. Here immunoSEQ multiplex PCR was the method, and the copy in TCRdb shows in-frame clones only, minus some. The data show about 350,000 clones, just over 90% seen once. The material sequenced was peripheral blood, taken after recovery from COVID-19. Every receptor here comes from a human donor who had recovered from COVID-19.

The chain links TRBV7-3 to TRBJ2-1; either TRBD1 or TRBD2 may fit D (6 bases each). The CDR3 is 15 residues long. V lost 5 bases to trimming and J lost 5 bases, with 16 bases between them. Germline-derived CDR1 and CDR2 are SGHTA and FQGTGA. The CDR3 DNA reads TGTGCCAGCAGCCTGGTAGGGGGGCCCAACAATGAGCAGTTCTTC. It specifies CASSLVGGPNNEQFF. Full variable domain (missing parts from reference TRBV7-3 and TRBJ2-1): GAGVSQTPSNKVTEKGKYVELRCDPISGHTALYWYRQSLGQGPEFLIYFQGTGAADDSGLPNDRFFAVRPEGSVSTLKIQRTERGDSAVYLCASSLVGGPNNEQFFGPGTRLTVL.

The gene calls are TRBV3-1 (or the pseudogene TRBV3-2) and TRBJ1-2, with a tentative D call TRBD1 (5 bases). This CDR3 spans 14 amino acids. Deletions cut 5 bases from V and 7 bases from J, with 17 bases between. Germline V CDR1 and CDR2: LGHDT, YNNKEL (reference sequence). In nucleotides, the CDR3 is TGTGCCAGCAGCTTTCAAACGGACACTTTTGGCTACACCTTC. Protein product: CASSFQTDTFGYTF.

This clone is a singleton in its sample. The genes are TRBV9 and TRBJ1-2; D gene unclear. CDR1 SGDLS and CDR2 YYNGEE come from the germline V gene. This CDR3 has 11 residues. The V end lost 8 bases, the J end lost 4 bases, and 9 bases lay between the germline ends. In nucleotides, the CDR3 is TGTGCCAGTCTGTCTCTCTATGGCTACACCTTC. Its translation: CASLSLYGYTF.

The chain's CDR3 is CASSLPGDVMEAFF. CDR3 in DNA: TGCGCCAGCAGCTTGCCAGGGGATGTTATGGAAGCTTTCTTT. The chain couples TRBV5-1 to TRBJ1-1, with D tentatively TRBD1 (6 bases). This CDR3 is 14 amino acids long. V was cut by 1 base and J by 8 bases, with 15 bases left in between. Germline-derived CDR1 and CDR2 are SGHRS and YFSETQ. The full variable domain, completed using reference TRBV5-1 and TRBJ1-1, is KAGVTQTPRYLIKTRGQQVTLSCSPISGHRSVSWYQQTPGQGLQFLFEYFSETQRNKGNFPGRFSGRQFSNSRSEMNVSTLELGDSALYLCASSLPGDVMEAFFGQGTRLTVV.

V and J are TRBV14 and TRBJ2-1; TRBD2 matches 13 bases. The ends lost 2 bases at V and 3 bases at J; junction bases unmatched: 4. CDR1 SGHDN and CDR2 FVKESK come from the germline V gene. CDR3 length equals 17 residues. The CDR3: CASSQPRTSGGYNEQFF. CDR3 bases: TGTGCCAGCAGCCAACCCCGGACTAGCGGGGGCTACAATGAGCAGTTCTTC. The whole variable domain, filled in from reference TRBV14 and TRBJ2-1, reads EAGVTQFPSHSVIEKGQTVTLRCDPISGHDNLYWYRRVMGKEIKFLLHFVKESKQDESGMPNNRFLAERTGGTYSTLKVQPAELEDSGVYFCASSQPRTSGGYNEQFFGPGTRLTVL.

The chain couples TRBV18 to TRBJ1-1, with D maybe TRBD1 (6 bases). Looked up from germline, CDR1 is KGHSH and CDR2 is LQKENI. The CDR3 extends over 17 amino acids. V was pared by 5 bases and J by 4 bases, with 23 bases between. For the CDR3, the DNA is TGTGCCAGCTCATCTCAGCAGACAGGTTATATAGGCACTGAAGCTTTCTTT. Translating it yields CASSSQQTGYIGTEAFF.

This chain's CDR3 is CASSDPGTGVGETQYF. In DNA, the CDR3 is TGCGCCAGCAGTGACCCCGGGACAGGGGTTGGAGAGACCCAGTACTTC. V and J are TRBV10-2 and TRBJ2-5, with 10 bases aligning to TRBD1. V lost 3 bases to trimming and J lost 4 bases; unmatched junction nucleotides: 8. The CDR3 totals 16 residues. Germline V gene lookup returns CDR1 WSHSY and CDR2 SAAADI.

The chain employs TRBV7-9 and TRBJ1-4, with 9 bases lining up with TRBD1. Trimming removed 3 bases from V and 9 bases from J; junction bases left unmatched: 5. Germline CDR1 and CDR2: SEHNR and FQNEAQ (reference sequence). The CDR3 length is 14 residues. The CDR3 loop is CASSFGTGMKKLFF. The CDR3 nucleotides are TGTGCCAGCAGCTTTGGGACAGGGATGAAAAAACTGTTTTTT.

The chain couples TRBV24-1 to TRBJ2-1; weak D call: TRBD2 (6 bases). Germline assignment: CDR1 KGHDR and CDR2 SFDVKD. The CDR3 extends over 15 amino acids. With 7 bases removed from V and 4 bases from J, the gap between germline ends came to 16 bases. The CDR3 here is CATRAGRRPYNEQFF. Written as DNA, the CDR3 is TGTGCCACCAGGGCGGGGCGCAGGCCTTACAATGAGCAGTTCTTC.